The sequence of this TCR beta chain was determined in a study of blood T cells in healthy people across ages. Study-level points and caveats: Older age went with lower TCR beta diversity per million T cells, in a roughly linear way. Strong correlation existed between TCR beta diversity and naive T cell percentage. Greater diversity and more naive CD4+ cells were seen in long-lived donors than in aged donors.

CDR1 is SEHNR, CDR2 FQNEAQ, per germline (reference sequence). Between the trimmed V and J ends, which lost 5 bases and 2 bases, there was a span of 9 bases. This CDR3 region has 13 residues. Together with a sample-barcoded 5' primer, a J-beta primer mix was included in a second PCR lasting about 6 to 12 cycles. TCRdb recomputed calls from the 5' RACE reads with MiXCR, one row per CDR3 protein. The sample yields 630,000 or so distinct CDR3 sequences, approximately 29% seen once. This clonotype was counted many times. Its antigen is not known. There were at least 5 micrograms of total RNA extracted from every sample.

The chain couples TRBV7-9 to TRBJ1-1; unclear D gene. This clonotype was obtained from an elderly woman in good health. The specimen sequenced was blood. The CDR3 coding sequence is TGTGCCAGCAGCCCAAGCTTAAACACTGAAGCTTTCTTT. Its protein is CASSPSLNTEAFF.